The 20 T cell receptor beta chains in this list originate from one sample, sequenced in a study of T cells after yellow fever vaccination. One entry per CDR3 protein, called by TCRdb with MiXCR from the 5' RACE reads. This table has 300,000 or so distinct CDR3 sequences, under 5% appearing once. This specimen was PBMCs, taken 5 days after the yellow fever booster vaccination. Source of these receptors: a man aged 18 to 29 who received the YFV17D yellow fever vaccine.

The chain has TRBV6-1 and TRBJ1-5; no clear D. The length of the CDR3 is 15 residues. V was clipped by 2 bases and J by 3 bases, with 11 bases between them. Germline V CDR1 and CDR2: MNHNS, SASEGT. Written as DNA, the CDR3 is TGTGCCAGCAGTGAAAGTCCGGGAGACAATCAGCCCCAGCATTTT. It is translated as CASSESPGDNQPQHF.

This clonotype was counted ten times or more. This chain joins TRBV11-1 and TRBJ1-3, with a possible D match to TRBD1 (5 bases). CDR1 is SGHAT and CDR2 is FQDESV in the germline V gene (reference sequence). The CDR3 loop spans 14 amino acids. V lost 4 bases and J 0 bases, leaving 7 bases between the germline ends. CDR3 residues: CASSSQDSGNTIYF. The CDR3 nucleotides read TGTGCCAGCAGCTCACAGGACTCTGGAAACACCATATATTTT.

J is TRBJ2-6 and V is TRBV20-1; D uncertain. The ends were cut back, 5 bases at V and 1 base at J, with 24 bases in the middle. Germline V gene data show CDR1 as DFQATT and CDR2 as SNEGSKA (reference sequence). The CDR3 is 19 residues long. CDR3 loop: CSARPLVGFPNSGANVLTF. DNA for the CDR3: TGCAGTGCTCGCCCCCTCGTCGGCTTCCCGAATTCTGGGGCCAACGTCCTGACTTTC.

This clonotype has at least ten counts. The chain joins TRBV5-6 to TRBJ2-7; D may be TRBD1 or TRBD2 (5 bases each). The CDR3 spans 13 residues. The germline gives CDR1 SGHDT, CDR2 YYEEEE. Trimming stripped 0 bases from V and 9 bases from J, with 13 bases between. This CDR3 is CASSLGLGRVQYV. DNA for the CDR3: TGTGCCAGCAGCTTGGGCCTGGGGCGGGTGCAGTACGTC.

The J gene is TRBJ1-1, the V gene TRBV12-3 or TRBV12-4; D might be TRBD1 (6 bases). V lost 7 bases, J lost 5 bases, and 14 bases lay in between. This CDR3 contains 13 residues. DNA of the CDR3: TGTGCCAGCAACTCTGGGGGCTGGACTGAAGCTTTCTTT. This sequence encodes CASNSGGWTEAFF.

This clonotype was counted at least ten times. This sequence joins TRBV7-9 and TRBJ2-4; 9 bases map to TRBD1. CDR1 is SEHNR, CDR2 FQNEAQ, per germline (reference sequence). CDR3 length: 15 amino acids. Trimming at V came to 4 bases and at J to 8 bases, leaving 9 bases not matched to a gene. CDR3 sequence (DNA): TGTGCCAGCAGCTACGGGACAGGGTCAGCGGACATTCAGTACTTC. Translating gives CASSYGTGSADIQYF.

This clonotype was detected many times. The chain couples TRBV10-3 to TRBJ2-4; TRBD2 is a possible D gene (5 bases). Per germline, CDR1 ENHRY and CDR2 SYGVKD. CDR3 size: 12 residues. Trimming took 3 bases from V and 6 from J, leaving 6 bases between them. CDR3 amino acids: CAISERGNIQYF. The DNA of the CDR3 is TGTGCCATCAGTGAACGGGGAAACATTCAGTACTTC.

The gene calls are TRBV5-5 and TRBJ1-4; no reliable D call. Germline CDR1 is SGHKS and CDR2 is YYEKEE (reference sequence). The CDR3 has 13 residues. The V gene lost 2 bases and the J gene lost 5 bases, with 7 bases spanning the gap. The CDR3 DNA is TGTGCCAGCAGCTTTCCCCTGAATGAAAAACTGTTTTTT. This codes for CASSFPLNEKLFF. Looking up the rest from reference TRBV5-5 and TRBJ1-4 gives the full variable domain: DAGVTQSPTHLIKTRGQQVTLRCSPISGHKSVSWYQQVLGQGPQFIFQYYEKEERGRGNFPDRFSARQFPNYSSELNVNALLLGDSALYLCASSFPLNEKLFFGSGTQLSVL.

This clonotype came up a few times. This chain uses TRBV12-3 or TRBV12-4 with TRBJ1-1, with D maybe TRBD1 (6 bases). The CDR3 extends over 15 amino acids. V gave up 6 bases and J gave up 2 bases, with 16 bases separating them. The CDR3 here is CASRFNRVLNTEAFF. The DNA for the CDR3 is TGTGCCAGCAGATTTAACAGGGTCCTTAACACTGAAGCTTTCTTT.

This clonotype has a count of ten or more. The genes are TRBV29-1 and TRBJ2-3; TRBD2 matches at 15 bases. This CDR3 spans 15 amino acids. J was trimmed by 6 bases and V by 8 bases; bases with no gene match: 9. Germline V lookup: CDR1 SQVTM, CDR2 ANQGSEA. In DNA, the CDR3 is TGCAGCACGAGATGGACTAGCGGGGGGGAGGATACGCAGTATTTT. Amino acids: CSTRWTSGGEDTQYF.

The chain links TRBV5-6 to TRBJ1-1; D is uncertain. Germline V lookup: CDR1 SGHDT, CDR2 YYEEEE. The ends were cut back, 2 bases at V and 3 bases at J, with 5 bases in the middle. The length of the CDR3 is 12 residues. The CDR3 is CASSLPHTEAFF. In nucleotides, the CDR3 is TGTGCCAGCAGCTTACCACACACTGAAGCTTTCTTT.

This clonotype was seen many times. This rearrangement joins TRBV28 to TRBJ2-5; D not certain. This CDR3 has 13 amino acids. Between the trimmed V and J ends, which lost 6 bases and 4 bases, there was a span of 12 bases. Germline V gene lookup returns CDR1 MDHEN and CDR2 SYDVKM. This CDR3 is CASRMSLGETQYF. DNA for the CDR3: TGTGCCAGCAGGATGTCCCTCGGAGAGACCCAGTACTTC.

This clonotype came up a few times. This chain links TRBV5-6 with TRBJ1-2; 9 bases match TRBD1. Unmatched junction bases numbered 8, after V lost 4 bases and J lost 1 base. The CDR3 is 16 amino acids. Germline-derived CDR1 and CDR2 are SGHDT and YYEEEE. The CDR3 bases are TGTGCCAGCAGCCCTGGGACAGGGATGGGTAACTATGGCTACACCTTC. Protein product: CASSPGTGMGNYGYTF. Using reference TRBV5-6 and TRBJ1-2 for the parts outside the CDR3, the full variable domain is DAGVTQSPTHLIKTRGQQVTLRCSPKSGHDTVSWYQQALGQGPQFIFQYYEEEERQRGNFPDRFSGHQFPNYSSELNVNALLLGDSALYLCASSPGTGMGNYGYTFGSGTRLTVV.

This clonotype was seen many times. The chain couples TRBV5-1 to TRBJ1-5; 8 positions match TRBD1. The CDR3 loop spans 14 amino acids. The trim removed 3 bases at V and 5 bases at J, leaving 4 bases unmatched. Germline CDR1 and CDR2: SGHRS and YFSETQ. CDR3 sequence reads: CASSSGQGDQPQHF. CDR3 coding DNA: TGCGCCAGCAGCTCAGGACAGGGAGATCAGCCCCAGCATTTT.

The rearrangement links TRBV18 to TRBJ1-1, with a tentative D call TRBD1 (5 bases). V was clipped by 0 bases and J by 0 bases, with 11 bases between them. Per the germline V gene, CDR1 is KGHSH and CDR2 is LQKENI. The CDR3 consists of 16 residues. The CDR3 loop is CASSPPGTVLNTEAFF. The CDR3 coding sequence is TGTGCCAGCTCACCACCGGGGACGGTATTGAACACTGAAGCTTTCTTT.

V usage is TRBV2 and J usage is TRBJ2-1, with 11 bases fitting TRBD2. The V segment lost 7 bases and the J segment 7 bases; nucleotides outside the gene matches: 12. Germline V gene data show CDR1 as SNHLY and CDR2 as FYNNEI. The CDR3 loop spans 16 amino acids. The CDR3 sequence is CASTSRLLAGGNEQFF. The DNA of the CDR3 is TGTGCCAGCACTTCACGTCTCTTAGCGGGGGGGAATGAGCAGTTCTTC.

This clonotype was seen repeatedly, ten times or more. The chain joins TRBV5-1 to TRBJ1-1; a weak D match, TRBD1 (5 bases). V lost 2 bases and J lost 1, with 9 bases in between. Germline CDR1 and CDR2: SGHRS and YFSETQ. The CDR3 covers 14 residues. CDR3 in DNA: TGCGCCAGCAGCTTTACTACAGGGAACACTGAAGCTTTCTTT. Protein: CASSFTTGNTEAFF.

The chain combines TRBV28 with TRBJ2-7; a weak D match, TRBD2 (5 bases). V lost 7 bases and J 0 bases, leaving 10 bases between the germline ends. This CDR3 spans 13 amino acids. Germline values: CDR1 MDHEN, CDR2 SYDVKM. Here the CDR3 DNA reads TGTGCCAGCAAGGAGCGGACCTCCTACGAGCAGTACGTC. Translation gives CASKERTSYEQYV.

In its sample, this clonotype was seen many times. The V gene is TRBV7-2, the J gene TRBJ1-1; 7 positions agree with TRBD1. The J segment lost 3 bases and the V segment lost 6 bases, leaving 13 bases of the junction unmatched. Germline CDR1 is SGHTA and CDR2 is FQGNSA. The CDR3 is 16 residues long. The DNA of the CDR3 is TGTGCCAGCAGACATGCCGCCGACAGGGAATACACTGAAGCTTTCTTT. Translating it yields CASRHAADREYTEAFF.

The sample holds many counts of this clonotype. In DNA, the CDR3 is TGTGCCAGCAGTCCTGGGACAGGGAGGTACGGGGCCACCCAGTACTTC. Its protein is CASSPGTGRYGATQYF. The chain combines TRBV28 with TRBJ2-5; 9 bases align to TRBD1. Trimming removed 5 bases from V and 8 bases from J; junction bases left unmatched: 15. CDR3 size: 16 residues. CDR1 is MDHEN, CDR2 SYDVKM, per germline.